This T cell receptor (beta chain) was recovered during a study of cytomegalovirus exposure and HLA in healthy donors. Overall study findings and caveats: Some highly shared sequence variants likely arose as a pipeline artifact. Upon later analysis, HLA-associated TCR beta chains proved more clonally expanded than other, equally common chains.

Regarding this clone: Antigen: not known.

V lost 0 bases, J lost 4 bases, and 5 bases stayed unmatched. This CDR3 has 16 residues. Germline-derived CDR1 and CDR2 are SGHRS and YFSETQ. PCR involved 60 Vbeta and 13 Jbeta primers. TCRdb keeps only in-frame clones here, not all; method: immunoSEQ multiplex PCR. Here the sample spans about 150,000 clones, approximately 84% being singletons. The sequenced sample was PBMCs. This sequence was found in a woman in her late teens or twenties in good health and CMV-seronegative. J is TRBJ2-1 and V is TRBV5-1; the match to TRBD2 covers 9 bases. CDR3 sequence: CASSLGGGLAYNEQFF. The CDR3, as DNA: TGCGCCAGCAGCTTGGGGGGGGGACTAGCTTACAATGAGCAGTTCTTC.